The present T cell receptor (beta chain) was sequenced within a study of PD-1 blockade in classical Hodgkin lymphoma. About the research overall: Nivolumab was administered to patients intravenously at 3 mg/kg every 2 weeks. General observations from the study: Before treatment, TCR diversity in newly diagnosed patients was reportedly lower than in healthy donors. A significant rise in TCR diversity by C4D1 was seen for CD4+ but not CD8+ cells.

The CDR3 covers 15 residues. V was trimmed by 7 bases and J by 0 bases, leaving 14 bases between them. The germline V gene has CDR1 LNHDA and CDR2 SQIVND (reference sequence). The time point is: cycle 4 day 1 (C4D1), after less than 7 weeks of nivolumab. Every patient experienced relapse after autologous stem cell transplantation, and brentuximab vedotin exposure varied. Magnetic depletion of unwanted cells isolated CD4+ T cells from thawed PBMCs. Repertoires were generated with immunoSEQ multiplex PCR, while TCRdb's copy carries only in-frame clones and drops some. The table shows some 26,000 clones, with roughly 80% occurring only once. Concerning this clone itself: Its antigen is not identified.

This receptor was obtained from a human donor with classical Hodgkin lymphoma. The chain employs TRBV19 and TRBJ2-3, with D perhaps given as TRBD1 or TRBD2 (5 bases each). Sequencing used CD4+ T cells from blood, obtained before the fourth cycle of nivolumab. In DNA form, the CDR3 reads TGTGCCAGTACCTCAGGGTGGGGGAGCACAGATACGCAGTATTTT. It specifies CASTSGWGSTDTQYF.